What follows are 20 T cell receptor beta chains derived from one specimen sequenced in a study of T cells in Graves' hyperthyroidism and ophthalmopathy. From RNA transcripts, TCR beta CDR3 regions were amplified. The study used the HTBI primer set for a first-round RT-PCR of the TCR CDR3. MiXCR, run by TCRdb on the multiplex PCR reads, gives a single entry per CDR3 protein. Of fewer than 500,000 distinct CDR3 sequences listed, roughly 14% are singletons. The sample was blood. The origin of the receptors is a woman in her 30s with Graves' ophthalmopathy.

The sample holds a few counts of this clonotype. This chain links TRBV5-5 with TRBJ2-4; 8 bases match TRBD1. V was clipped by 0 bases and J by 0 bases; unmatched bases: 5. Germline V lookup: CDR1 SGHKS, CDR2 YYEKEE (reference sequence). This CDR3 spans 17 amino acids. CDR3 sequence (DNA): TGTGCCAGCAGCTTGGAGGGGACAGGTCTAGCCAAAAACATTCAGTACTTC. This codes for CASSLEGTGLAKNIQYF.

This clonotype was observed at least ten times. This chain connects TRBV29-1 to TRBJ1-1; D is possibly TRBD1 (5 bases). V lost 7 bases and J lost 0, with 15 bases in between. This CDR3 has 14 amino acids. Germline V gene sequence: CDR1 SQVTM, CDR2 ANQGSEA. The CDR3 region has the DNA TGCAGCGAACAATGGGACGGATTGAACACTGAAGCTTTCTTT. This sequence encodes CSEQWDGLNTEAFF.

There are a few counts of this clonotype. This chain links TRBV18 with TRBJ2-7; 9 bases agree with TRBD1. This CDR3 has 17 amino acids. After removal of 2 bases from V and 4 bases from J, the junction contained 12 bases not matched to a gene. The V gene's germline CDR1 is KGHSH and CDR2 LQKENI. CDR3 DNA: TGTGCCAGCTCACCAAGTTTAACAGGGGGCAGCGAGTACGAGCAGTACTTC. Translating gives CASSPSLTGGSEYEQYF.

This clonotype has more than one count but fewer than ten. This may arise from a read error, as a much more abundant clone is one base away. As DNA, the CDR3 is TGTGCCAGCAGCACCGGGATCACCGGGGAGCTGCTTTTT. Its protein is CASSTGITGELLF. The chain links TRBV5-5 to TRBJ2-2; a weak D match, TRBD2 (5 bases). Germline CDR1 SGHKS, CDR2 YYEKEE (reference sequence). The CDR3 spans 13 residues.

This clonotype occurred many times. J is TRBJ2-1 and V is TRBV11-1; D not resolved. With 6 bases removed from V and 3 bases from J, the gap between germline ends came to 15 bases. The CDR3 extends over 15 amino acids. The germline V gene encodes CDR1 SGHAT and CDR2 FQDESV (reference sequence). CDR3 nucleotides: TGTGCCAGCAGAATTGTTACGTCCCACTACAATGAGCAGTTCTTC. Protein sequence: CASRIVTSHYNEQFF.

This clonotype appeared many times. The J gene is TRBJ2-7, the V gene TRBV2; D not certain. The germline CDR1 and CDR2 sequences are SNHLY and FYNNEI. There are 16 residues in the CDR3. V was clipped by 7 bases and J by 2 bases, with 21 bases between them. The CDR3, as DNA: TGTGCCAGCATCAGAATTTCGCCTCGAATTCCCTACGAGCAGTACTTC. This sequence encodes CASIRISPRIPYEQYF.

This clonotype was observed many times. V is TRBV9 and J is TRBJ2-2, with 13 nucleotides matching TRBD2. CDR3 length: 16 residues. J gave up 6 bases and V 4 bases, and 6 bases lay outside the gene matches. From germline, CDR1 is SGDLS and CDR2 YYNGEE. The CDR3 region has the DNA TGTGCCAGCAGCCCTCGACTAGCGGGGGGCCCCGGGGAGCTGTTTTTT. This encodes CASSPRLAGGPGELFF.

This clonotype was detected many times. V usage is TRBV20-1 and J usage is TRBJ2-1; no clear D gene. The V gene lost 0 bases and the J gene lost 3 bases, with 12 bases spanning the gap. Germline assignment: CDR1 DFQATT and CDR2 SNEGSKA (reference sequence). The CDR3 runs to 15 residues. The CDR3 loop reads CSARDSGHYYNEQFF. In DNA form, the CDR3 reads TGCAGTGCTAGAGATAGTGGCCACTACTACAATGAGCAGTTCTTC.

The sample holds many counts of this clonotype. At one boundary the junction diverges from the germline segment, which might be a read error. The rearrangement uses TRBV27 and TRBJ2-7; either TRBD1 or TRBD2 may fit D (5 bases each). Germline V gives CDR1 MNHEY, CDR2 SMNVEV (reference sequence). The CDR3 sequence is 14 residues long. CDR3 sequence reads: CASRGVGAPYEQYF. The CDR3 DNA follows: TGTGCCAGCAGGGGGGTGGGTGCGCCCTATGAGCAGTACTTC.

This clonotype occurred many times. The V gene is TRBV27, the J gene TRBJ1-2; 8 nucleotides agree with TRBD1. J was trimmed by 4 bases and V by 7 bases; bases with no gene match: 8. The CDR3 is 14 residues long. CDR1 is MNHEY, CDR2 SMNVEV, per germline (reference sequence). The CDR3 is CASTMTGASYGYTF. In DNA form, the CDR3 reads TGTGCCAGCACCATGACAGGGGCCTCCTATGGCTACACCTTC.

The chain is built from TRBV19 and TRBJ1-1; no firm D call. Germline V gene data show CDR1 as LNHDA and CDR2 as SQIVND (reference sequence). The CDR3 has 16 residues. Between the trimmed V and J ends, which lost 4 bases and 4 bases, there was a span of 19 bases. CDR3 loop: CASSNTDRAMSTEAFF. The CDR3 coding sequence is TGTGCCAGTAGTAATACGGACCGAGCGATGAGCACTGAAGCTTTCTTT.

V usage is TRBV6-4 and J usage is TRBJ2-1; 12 bases are shared with TRBD1. CDR3 length: 15 amino acids. V gave up 6 bases and J gave up 8 bases; unmatched junction bases: 8. From germline, CDR1 is MRHNA and CDR2 SNTAGT. This CDR3 reads CASSRTGQGADEQFF. Here the CDR3 DNA reads TGTGCCAGCAGCCGAACGGGACAGGGGGCTGATGAGCAGTTCTTC.

The chain couples TRBV7-8 to TRBJ1-5, with TRBD1 as a possible D gene (6 bases). Germline-derived CDR1 and CDR2 are SGHVS and FQNEAQ. V lost 4 bases to trimming and J lost 0 bases, with 19 bases between them. This CDR3 is 18 amino acids long. In nucleotides, the CDR3 is TGTGCCAGCAGCTCTACCTTTTCTGGGGGCGTTAGCAATCAGCCCCAGCATTTT. Protein: CASSSTFSGGVSNQPQHF.

This clonotype was observed many times. This chain uses TRBV20-1 with TRBJ2-3; TRBD1 might be the D (6 bases). V was clipped by 4 bases and J by 0 bases, with 11 bases between them. This CDR3 spans 14 amino acids. Germline V lookup: CDR1 DFQATT, CDR2 SNEGSKA (reference sequence). CDR3 sequence: CSAKDRPSTDTQYF. CDR3 DNA: TGCAGTGCTAAGGACAGACCGAGCACAGATACGCAGTATTTT.

Points on this clonotype: The missing conserved phenylalanine or tryptophan at the end of this CDR3 makes a read error likely. The chain links TRBV19 to TRBJ1-1, with unresolved D. Germline CDR1 reads LNHDA; CDR2 reads SQIVND (reference sequence). Trimming took 4 bases from V and 1 from J, leaving 4 bases between them. This CDR3 comprises 12 residues. The CDR3 nucleotides read TGTGCCAGTAGTACGGGGAACACTGAAGCTTTCTTA. Protein: CASSTGNTEAFL.

This clonotype was seen ten or more times. The gene calls are TRBV7-9 and TRBJ1-1; possible D gene TRBD1, 5 bases. Trimming shortened V by 2 bases and J by 6 bases, and 16 bases separated the two germline ends. Germline loops: CDR1 SEHNR, CDR2 FQNEAQ (reference sequence). The CDR3 is 15 residues long. CDR3 bases: TGTGCCAGCAGCTTAAGCCAGCAGGGAAGCCCTGAAGCTTTCTTT. It specifies CASSLSQQGSPEAFF.

This clonotype was seen at least ten times. The V and J genes are TRBV13 and TRBJ1-1; weak D call: TRBD1 (5 bases). Germline-derived CDR1 and CDR2 are PRHDT and FYEKMQ (reference sequence). The CDR3 runs to 11 residues. Between the trimmed V and J ends, which lost 11 bases and 8 bases, there was a span of 15 bases. For the CDR3, the DNA is TGTGCCGCCGGGGGGATGTGGGAAGCTTTCTTT. It specifies CAAGGMWEAFF. Combining the CDR3 with reference TRBV13 and TRBJ1-1 gives the whole variable domain AAGVIQSPRHLIKEKRETATLKCYPIPRHDTVYWYQQGPGQDPQFLISFYEKMQSDKGSIPDRFSAQQFSDYHSELNMSSLELGDSALYFCAAGGMWEAFFGQGTRLTVV.

This clonotype showed up just a few times. In DNA form, the CDR3 reads TGTGCCAGCTCGTATCGGGAGTGGGAGACCCAGTACTTC. The encoded protein is CASSYREWETQYF. The rearrangement links TRBV6-1 to TRBJ2-5; possible D gene TRBD2, 6 bases. The germline V gene has CDR1 MNHNS and CDR2 SASEGT. Trimming cost V 8 bases and J 5 bases, with 15 bases left between them. The CDR3 extends over 13 amino acids.

This clonotype was counted ten times or more. The chain employs TRBV20-1 and TRBJ1-5; no clear D gene. The CDR3 covers 12 residues. The germline V and J ends were trimmed by 6 bases and 7 bases, with 13 bases remaining between them. CDR1 is DFQATT and CDR2 is SNEGSKA in the germline V gene (reference sequence). CDR3: CSAIKGGQPQHF. For the CDR3, the DNA is TGCAGTGCCATCAAGGGCGGGCAGCCCCAGCATTTT.

Comment on this clonotype: Sequence at one end of the junction differs from germline and may be a read error. This CDR3 reads CVSSLRGNTEAFF. The CDR3 DNA reads TGTGTCAGCAGCCTCAGGGGGAACACTGAAGCTTTCTTT. This chain connects TRBV6-2 or TRBV6-3 to TRBJ1-1, with D possibly matching TRBD1 (6 bases). This CDR3 has 13 residues. Germline V gene data show CDR1 as MNHEY and CDR2 as SVGEGT.